These 30 T cell receptor beta chains were sequenced from one sample in a study of Ad26.COV2.S vaccination and SARS-CoV-2 variants. Libraries were prepared by immunoSEQ multiplex PCR; TCRdb keeps only in-frame clonotypes and omits some of them. Of more than 300,000 clones in the sample, approximately 90% are singletons; the top ten hold roughly 5%. As for treatment: 15 to 20 received Ad26.COV2.S at low or high dose, single or two shots; about five received placebo; per-sample allocation not given. After the first vaccine or placebo injection, samples were drawn on day 63. The sample consisted of peripheral blood, taken in a trial of Ad26.COV2.S vaccine versus placebo. Receptor source: a person between 18 and 60 years old who received the Ad26.COV2.S COVID-19 vaccine or a placebo.

The chain joins TRBV5-5 to TRBJ2-7, with D uncertain. The CDR3 extends over 13 amino acids. V gave up 5 bases and J gave up 0 bases, with 9 bases separating them. The germline CDR1 and CDR2 sequences are SGHKS and YYEKEE (reference sequence). CDR3 in DNA: TGTGCCAGCAGGCCCGGGTACTCCTACGAGCAGTACTTC. Translated: CASRPGYSYEQYF.

This clone showed up just a few times. The chain joins TRBV28 to TRBJ2-1; the match to TRBD2 covers 7 bases. The trim removed 5 bases at V and 9 bases at J, leaving 16 bases unmatched. CDR1 is MDHEN, CDR2 SYDVKM, per germline. CDR3 length: 16 residues. Here the CDR3 reads CASSQRSWEGRSEQFF. CDR3 sequence (DNA): TGTGCCAGCAGTCAACGCTCGTGGGAGGGTCGGAGTGAGCAGTTCTTC.

The table lists this clone with many counts. For the CDR3, the DNA is TGTGCCAGCAGTCACACAGCGGCAAGCTCCTACGAGCAGTACTTC. Protein product: CASSHTAASSYEQYF. The genes are TRBV11-2 and TRBJ2-7; tentatively, D is TRBD2 (5 bases). The CDR3 spans 15 residues. Germline CDR1 SGHAT, CDR2 FQNNGV. Trimming took 6 bases from V and 0 from J, leaving 15 bases between them.

Comments on this clone: Different DNA sequences within this sample yield the same CDR3. This chain connects TRBV5-6 to TRBJ2-1; D gene ambiguous. From germline, CDR1 is SGHDT and CDR2 YYEEEE. CDR3 length: 14 amino acids. V was pared by 4 bases and J by 0 bases, with 8 bases between. CDR3 region: CASSLGNSYNEQFF. Written as DNA, the CDR3 is TGTGCCAGCAGCCTGGGGAACTCCTACAATGAGCAGTTCTTC.

The chain employs TRBV9 and TRBJ2-7; 7 bases map to TRBD1. Per the germline V gene, CDR1 is SGDLS and CDR2 is YYNGEE. The V segment lost 4 bases and the J segment 1 base; nucleotides outside the gene matches: 5. There are 14 residues in the CDR3. This chain's CDR3 is CASSPGTESYEQYF. DNA of the CDR3: TGTGCCAGCAGCCCGGGGACAGAGTCCTACGAGCAGTACTTC.

The chain uses TRBV4-3 and TRBJ2-3; the match to TRBD2 covers 9 bases. In germline, CDR1 is LGHNA, CDR2 YSLEER. V trimming: 0 bases; J trimming: 6 bases; junction bases outside the gene matches: 7. This CDR3 contains 16 residues. CDR3 DNA: TGCGCCAGCAGCCAAGAGTGGCGGGGGGGCCGGGATACGCAGTATTTT. Amino acid sequence: CASSQEWRGGRDTQYF.

The chain uses TRBV5-1 and TRBJ1-1, with 9 bases lining up with TRBD1. The germline gives CDR1 SGHRS, CDR2 YFSETQ. This CDR3 is 14 amino acids long. Unmatched junction bases numbered 3, after V lost 2 bases and J lost 4 bases. This CDR3 is CASSFGQGITEAFF. In nucleotides, the CDR3 is TGCGCCAGCAGCTTTGGACAGGGGATCACTGAAGCTTTCTTT.

This chain connects TRBV7-9 to TRBJ1-1; possible D gene TRBD1, 6 bases. The V end was cut by 2 bases, the J end by 7 bases, with 14 bases between. The CDR3 is 14 amino acids. Germline assignment: CDR1 SEHNR and CDR2 FQNEAQ (reference sequence). The CDR3: CASSLSGGANEAFF. The DNA of the CDR3 is TGTGCCAGCAGCTTATCCGGGGGGGCGAATGAAGCTTTCTTT.

The V call is TRBV5-6, the J call TRBJ1-5, with 8 nucleotides matching TRBD1. V lost 1 base to trimming and J lost 7 bases; unmatched junction nucleotides: 7. The CDR3 totals 15 residues. Germline lookup yields CDR1 SGHDT and CDR2 YYEEEE. CDR3 sequence: CASSLTRGTGQPQHF. DNA of the CDR3: TGTGCCAGCAGCTTGACAAGGGGGACAGGACAGCCCCAGCATTTT.

The gene calls are TRBV11-2 and TRBJ2-7, with 11 bases matching TRBD1. The trim removed 5 bases at V and 1 base at J, leaving 10 bases unmatched. Germline CDR1 reads SGHAT; CDR2 reads FQNNGV. The CDR3 consists of 17 residues. The CDR3 loop reads CASSLIRGQGGSYEQYF. DNA for the CDR3: TGTGCCAGCAGCCTAATTAGGGGACAGGGGGGGTCCTACGAGCAGTACTTC.

Only one count was recorded for this clone. The V call is TRBV5-1, the J call TRBJ2-1; 10 positions match TRBD2. Unmatched junction bases numbered 10, after V lost 3 bases and J lost 10 bases. CDR3 length: 15 amino acids. Germline CDR1 is SGHRS and CDR2 is YFSETQ. CDR3 nucleotide sequence: TGCGCCAGCAGCTGGAAAGCGGGGGGGCCTTACGAGCAGTTCTTC. It codes for CASSWKAGGPYEQFF.

The chain uses TRBV7-2 and TRBJ1-1; the D is unclear. Between the trimmed V and J ends, which lost 0 bases and 7 bases, there was a span of 12 bases. Per the germline V gene, CDR1 is SGHTA and CDR2 is FQGNSA. The CDR3 has 14 residues. The CDR3 nucleotides are TGTGCCAGCAGCTTAGCGAGCGGTTCGAGTGAAGCTTTCTTT. Its translation is CASSLASGSSEAFF. The whole variable domain, remainder taken from reference TRBV7-2 and TRBJ1-1, is GAGVSQSPSNKVTEKGKDVELRCDPISGHTALYWYRQSLGQGLEFLIYFQGNSAPDKSGLPSDRFSAERTGGSVSTLTIQRTQQEDSAVYLCASSLASGSSEAFFGQGTRLTVV.

V and J are TRBV5-4 and TRBJ1-4; D perhaps matches TRBD1 (5 bases). V lost 4 bases to trimming and J lost 8 bases, with 12 bases between them. The germline gives CDR1 SGHNT, CDR2 YYREEE (reference sequence). The CDR3 loop spans 13 amino acids. The CDR3 protein is CASSRDQGEKLFF. The DNA for the CDR3 is TGTGCCAGCAGCCGAGATCAGGGCGAAAAACTGTTTTTT.

DNA for the CDR3: TGTGCCACCAGCAGAGAGCGGATTAGCTACTACGAGCAGTACTTC. It translates to CATSRERISYYEQYF. V and J are TRBV15 and TRBJ2-7; D gene uncertain. Trimming pared 0 bases from V and 3 bases from J, leaving 12 bases between. Per the germline V gene, CDR1 is LNHNV and CDR2 is YYDKDF (reference sequence). CDR3 length: 15 residues.

V is TRBV4-2 and J is TRBJ2-2, with D uncertain. CDR1 LGHNA and CDR2 YNFKEQ come from the germline V gene. Trimming took off 1 base at V and 2 bases at J, with 5 bases between the two ends. The CDR3 is 14 residues long. As DNA, the CDR3 is TGTGCCAGCAGCCAAGGTCTTAACACCGGGGAGCTGTTTTTT. Translating gives CASSQGLNTGELFF.

J is TRBJ2-7 and V is TRBV28; 12 positions match TRBD2. CDR1 MDHEN and CDR2 SYDVKM come from the germline V gene. The J segment lost 5 bases and the V segment lost 8 bases, leaving 19 bases of the junction unmatched. This CDR3 is built from 18 residues. In DNA form, the CDR3 reads TGTGCCAGCGCGTTACTCCGGCGGGCTAGCGGGAGGGCCCACGAGCAGTACTTC. It yields the protein CASALLRRASGRAHEQYF. The full variable domain, rest sourced from reference TRBV28 and TRBJ2-7, is DVKVTQSSRYLVKRTGEKVFLECVQDMDHENMFWYRQDPGLGLRLIYFSYDVKMKEKGDIPEGYSVSREKKERFSLILESASTNQTSMYLCASALLRRASGRAHEQYFGPGTRLTVT.

This clone is a singleton in its sample. V and J are TRBV2 and TRBJ2-7; no clear D gene. The V gene's germline CDR1 is SNHLY and CDR2 FYNNEI. This CDR3 has 12 residues. The germline V and J ends were trimmed by 7 bases and 3 bases, with 10 bases remaining between them. CDR3 protein: CASISDGYEQYF. CDR3 nucleotides: TGTGCCAGCATTTCGGACGGCTACGAGCAGTACTTC.

V is TRBV13 and J is TRBJ1-1; no reliable D call. Germline lookup yields CDR1 PRHDT and CDR2 FYEKMQ (reference sequence). There are 15 residues in the CDR3. Trimming took off 0 bases at V and 5 bases at J, with 13 bases between the two ends. CDR3 in DNA: TGTGCCAGCAGCTTAGGTACTGCGACCGGGACTGAAGCTTTCTTT. It codes for CASSLGTATGTEAFF.

The chain couples TRBV2 to TRBJ1-1; a possible D gene is TRBD1 (6 bases). From germline, CDR1 is SNHLY and CDR2 FYNNEI. The CDR3 is 15 amino acids. The ends were cut back, 6 bases at V and 0 bases at J, with 14 bases in the middle. The CDR3 loop reads CASRWGGGLNTEAFF. The CDR3 DNA is TGTGCCAGCAGGTGGGGGGGCGGACTGAACACTGAAGCTTTCTTT. The full variable domain, in which reference TRBV2 and TRBJ1-1 provide the parts outside the CDR3, is EPEVTQTPSHQVTQMGQEVILRCVPISNHLYFYWYRQILGQKVEFLVSFYNNEISEKSEIFDDQFSVERPDGSNFTLKIRSTKLEDSAMYFCASRWGGGLNTEAFFGQGTRLTVV.

This clone was observed once. The CDR3 coding sequence is TGTGCCAGCTCCCAACCAGGACAGGGGATTTTAGATACGCAGTATTTT. It codes for CASSQPGQGILDTQYF. The chain couples TRBV18 to TRBJ2-3; the match to TRBD1 covers 9 bases. There are 16 residues in the CDR3. V lost 6 bases and J lost 5; bases outside the gene matches: 12. Per the germline V gene, CDR1 is KGHSH and CDR2 is LQKENI.

This sequence joins TRBV5-1 and TRBJ2-7, with 12 bases lining up with TRBD2. The CDR3 is made up of 19 amino acids. J gave up 2 bases and V 4 bases, and 16 bases lay outside the gene matches. The germline CDR1 and CDR2 sequences are SGHRS and YFSETQ. The CDR3 here is CASSKSTSGSRSLTYEQYF. Written as DNA, the CDR3 is TGCGCCAGCAGCAAATCGACTAGCGGGAGCCGATCCCTTACCTACGAGCAGTACTTC. Filled out from reference TRBV5-1 and TRBJ2-7, the complete variable domain reads KAGVTQTPRYLIKTRGQQVTLSCSPISGHRSVSWYQQTPGQGLQFLFEYFSETQRNKGNFPGRFSGRQFSNSRSEMNVSTLELGDSALYLCASSKSTSGSRSLTYEQYFGPGTRLTVT.

This chain uses TRBV9 with TRBJ1-1, with a weak D call TRBD1 (5 bases). The germline V and J ends were trimmed by 0 bases and 1 base, with 13 bases remaining between them. Looked up from germline, CDR1 is SGDLS and CDR2 is YYNGEE. The CDR3 contains 16 residues. The CDR3 DNA follows: TGTGCCAGCAGCGTAGCTGCGGACATATCGAACACTGAAGCTTTCTTT. The encoded protein is CASSVAADISNTEAFF.

This chain links TRBV13 with TRBJ1-2, with D perhaps TRBD1 (5 bases). V was trimmed by 5 bases and J by 6 bases, leaving 10 bases between them. The CDR3 length is 12 residues. CDR1 and CDR2 from the germline V gene are PRHDT and FYEKMQ (reference sequence). The CDR3 DNA follows: TGTGCCAGCAGCCACTTAGGGGATGGCTACACCTTC. It specifies CASSHLGDGYTF.

The chain is built from TRBV28 and TRBJ2-7; D is ambiguous. The CDR3 contains 12 residues. Trimming left V 5 bases short and J 1 base short, with 6 bases between. Germline V gene sequence: CDR1 MDHEN, CDR2 SYDVKM. This chain's CDR3 is CASSRRSYEQYF. The CDR3 coding sequence is TGTGCCAGCAGTCGCAGGTCCTACGAGCAGTACTTC.

The V call is TRBV6-2 or TRBV6-3, the J call TRBJ2-3, with D tentatively TRBD2 (5 bases). The CDR3 is made up of 14 amino acids. The V end was cut by 5 bases, the J end by 2 bases, with 11 bases between. Germline V lookup: CDR1 MNHEY, CDR2 SVGEGT. In DNA, the CDR3 is TGTGCCAGCAGTAAAGCGGACCTCACAGATACGCAGTATTTT. It specifies CASSKADLTDTQYF.

V is TRBV27 and J is TRBJ2-1; D may be TRBD1 (5 bases). The germline gives CDR1 MNHEY, CDR2 SMNVEV (reference sequence). This CDR3 has 15 residues. Deletions cut 4 bases from V and 0 bases from J, with 10 bases between. In DNA form, the CDR3 reads TGTGCCAGCAGTTATAAAACAGGCTCCTACAATGAGCAGTTCTTC. Residues: CASSYKTGSYNEQFF.

The chain is built from TRBV5-6 and TRBJ2-6, with D possibly TRBD2 on 5 matching bases. The CDR3 has 15 residues. CDR1 SGHDT and CDR2 YYEEEE come from the germline V gene. V was pared by 1 base and J by 3 bases, with 8 bases between. This chain's CDR3 is CASSLRGVGANVLTF. The CDR3 DNA sequence: TGTGCCAGCAGCTTGCGGGGTGTTGGGGCCAACGTCCTGACTTTC. Full variable domain (rest looked up from reference TRBV5-6 and TRBJ2-6): DAGVTQSPTHLIKTRGQQVTLRCSPKSGHDTVSWYQQALGQGPQFIFQYYEEEERQRGNFPDRFSGHQFPNYSSELNVNALLLGDSALYLCASSLRGVGANVLTFGAGSRLTVL.

The chain employs TRBV4-2 and TRBJ2-7; 9 positions agree with TRBD2. V shed 1 base, J shed 5 bases, and the junction held 12 bases outside the gene matches. This CDR3 contains 17 residues. Per the germline V gene, CDR1 is LGHNA and CDR2 is YNFKEQ. DNA for the CDR3: TGTGCCAGCAGCCAAGGGGGTAGCGGGAGTTCCAACCACGAGCAGTACTTC. This encodes CASSQGGSGSSNHEQYF.

This clone was detected once. CDR3 amino acids: CATRTSGRGAYNEQFF. The CDR3 DNA reads TGTGCCACTAGGACTAGCGGGAGAGGCGCCTACAATGAGCAGTTCTTC. The J gene is TRBJ2-1, the V gene TRBV27; 13 nucleotides line up with TRBD2. In germline, CDR1 is MNHEY, CDR2 SMNVEV (reference sequence). J lost 2 bases, V lost 10 bases, and 8 bases had no gene match. The CDR3 runs 16 residues.

The chain uses TRBV30 and TRBJ2-1, with TRBD1 identical over 7 bases. Trimming cost V 0 bases and J 4 bases; bases outside gene matches: 15. Germline CDR1 reads GTSNPN; CDR2 reads SVGIG (reference sequence). The length of the CDR3 is 18 residues. The CDR3 reads CAWSVARGFSDPYNEQFF. The CDR3 nucleotides read TGTGCCTGGAGTGTGGCCAGGGGGTTCTCTGACCCGTACAATGAGCAGTTCTTC.